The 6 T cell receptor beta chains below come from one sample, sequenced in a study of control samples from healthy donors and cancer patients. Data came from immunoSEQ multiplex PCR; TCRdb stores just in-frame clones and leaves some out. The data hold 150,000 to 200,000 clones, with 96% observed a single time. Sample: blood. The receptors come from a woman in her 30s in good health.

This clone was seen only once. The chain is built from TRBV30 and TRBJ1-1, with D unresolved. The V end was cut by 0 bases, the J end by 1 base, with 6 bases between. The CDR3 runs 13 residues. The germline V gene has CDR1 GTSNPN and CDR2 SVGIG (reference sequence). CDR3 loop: CAWSVNPNTEAFF. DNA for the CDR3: TGTGCCTGGAGTGTAAACCCGAACACTGAAGCTTTCTTT.

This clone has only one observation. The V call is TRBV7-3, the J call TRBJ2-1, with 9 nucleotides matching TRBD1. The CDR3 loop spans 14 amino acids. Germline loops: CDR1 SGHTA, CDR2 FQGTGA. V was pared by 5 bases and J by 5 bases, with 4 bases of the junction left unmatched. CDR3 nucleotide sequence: TGTGCCAGCAGCCCTCGGGACAGGGACAATGAGCAGTTCTTC. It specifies CASSPRDRDNEQFF.

The CDR3 DNA sequence: TGCGCCAGCAGCTTGCTAGTCCAGGGCCAAAACAATGAGCAGTTCTTC. It is translated as CASSLLVQGQNNEQFF. V usage is TRBV5-1 and J usage is TRBJ2-1; tentative D call: TRBD1 (5 bases). V dropped 1 base and J dropped 5 bases, with 16 bases sitting between them. The CDR3 sequence is 16 residues long. CDR1 and CDR2 from the germline V gene are SGHRS and YFSETQ.

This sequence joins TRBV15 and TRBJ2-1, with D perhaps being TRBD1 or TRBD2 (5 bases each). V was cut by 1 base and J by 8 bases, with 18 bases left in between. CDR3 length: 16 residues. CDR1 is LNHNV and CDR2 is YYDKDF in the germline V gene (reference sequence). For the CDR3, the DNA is TGTGCCACCAGCAGAGGCGTTGGGGGAGCCATTCATGAGCAGTTCTTC. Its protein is CATSRGVGGAIHEQFF. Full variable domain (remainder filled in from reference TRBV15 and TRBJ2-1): DAMVIQNPRYQVTQFGKPVTLSCSQTLNHNVMYWYQQKSSQAPKLLFHYYDKDFNNEADTPDNFQSRRPNTSFCFLDIRSPGLGDTAMYLCATSRGVGGAIHEQFFGPGTRLTVL.

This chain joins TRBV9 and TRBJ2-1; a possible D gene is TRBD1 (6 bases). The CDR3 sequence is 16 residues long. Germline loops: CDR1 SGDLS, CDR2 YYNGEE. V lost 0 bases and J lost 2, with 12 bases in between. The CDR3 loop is CASSVGQVGTYNEQFF. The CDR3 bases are TGTGCCAGCAGCGTAGGACAGGTAGGGACCTACAATGAGCAGTTCTTC.

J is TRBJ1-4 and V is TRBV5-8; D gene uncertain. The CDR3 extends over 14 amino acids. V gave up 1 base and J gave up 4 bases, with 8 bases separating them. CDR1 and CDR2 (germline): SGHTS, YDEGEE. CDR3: CASSLRVLNEKLFF. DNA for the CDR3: TGTGCCAGCAGCTTGCGGGTCCTTAATGAAAAACTGTTTTTT.